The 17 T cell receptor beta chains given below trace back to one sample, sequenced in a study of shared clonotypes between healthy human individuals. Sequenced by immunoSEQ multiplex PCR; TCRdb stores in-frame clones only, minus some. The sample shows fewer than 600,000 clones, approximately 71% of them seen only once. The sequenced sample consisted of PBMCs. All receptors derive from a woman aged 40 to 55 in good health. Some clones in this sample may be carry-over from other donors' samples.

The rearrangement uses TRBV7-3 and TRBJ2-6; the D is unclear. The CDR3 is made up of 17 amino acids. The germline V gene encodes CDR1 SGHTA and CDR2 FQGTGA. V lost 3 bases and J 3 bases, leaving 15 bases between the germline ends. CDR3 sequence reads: CASSFFPGLIGANVLTF. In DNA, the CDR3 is TGTGCCAGCAGCTTTTTCCCCGGTCTCATTGGGGCCAACGTCCTGACTTTC.

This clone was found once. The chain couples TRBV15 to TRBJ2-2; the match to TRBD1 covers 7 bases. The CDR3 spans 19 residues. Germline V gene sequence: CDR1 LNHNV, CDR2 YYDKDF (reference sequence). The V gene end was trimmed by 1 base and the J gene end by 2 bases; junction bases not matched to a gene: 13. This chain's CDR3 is CATSRGQGAPQYNTGELFF. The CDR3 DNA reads TGTGCCACCAGCAGAGGACAGGGAGCACCCCAATATAACACCGGGGAGCTGTTTTTT.

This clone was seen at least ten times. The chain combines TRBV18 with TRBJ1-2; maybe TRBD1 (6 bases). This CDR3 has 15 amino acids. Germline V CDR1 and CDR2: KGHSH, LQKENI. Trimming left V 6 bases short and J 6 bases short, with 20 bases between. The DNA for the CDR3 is TGTGCCAGCTCTCCCACGGCGGCAGGGGAAAATGGCTACACCTTC. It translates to CASSPTAAGENGYTF.

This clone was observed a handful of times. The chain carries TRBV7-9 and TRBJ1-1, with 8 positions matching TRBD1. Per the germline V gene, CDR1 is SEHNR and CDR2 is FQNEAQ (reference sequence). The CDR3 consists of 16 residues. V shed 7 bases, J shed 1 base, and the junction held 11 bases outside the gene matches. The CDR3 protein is CASNPGAGGRNTEAFF. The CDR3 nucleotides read TGTGCCAGCAACCCGGGGGCAGGGGGCAGGAACACTGAAGCTTTCTTT.

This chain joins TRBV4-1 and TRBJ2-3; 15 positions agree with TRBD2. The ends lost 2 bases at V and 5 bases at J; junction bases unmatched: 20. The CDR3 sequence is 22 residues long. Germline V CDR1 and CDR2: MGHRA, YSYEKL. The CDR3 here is CASSQLFSSRTSGRAGKDTQYF. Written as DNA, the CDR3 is TGCGCCAGCAGCCAACTTTTTTCGTCCAGGACTAGCGGGAGGGCGGGGAAAGATACGCAGTATTTT.

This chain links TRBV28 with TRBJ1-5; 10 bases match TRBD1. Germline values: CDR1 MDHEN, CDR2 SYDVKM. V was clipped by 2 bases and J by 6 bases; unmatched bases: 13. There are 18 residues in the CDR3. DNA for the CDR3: TGTGCCAGCAGTTTAGGAGGCCTGGGACAGGGGCGTCGTCAGCCCCAGCATTTT. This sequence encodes CASSLGGLGQGRRQPQHF.

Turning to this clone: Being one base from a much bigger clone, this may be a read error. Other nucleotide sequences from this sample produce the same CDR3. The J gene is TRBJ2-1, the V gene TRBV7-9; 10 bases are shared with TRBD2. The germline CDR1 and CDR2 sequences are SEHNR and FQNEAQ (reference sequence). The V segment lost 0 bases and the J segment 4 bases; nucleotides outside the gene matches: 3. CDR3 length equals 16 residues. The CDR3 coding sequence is TGTGCCAGCAGCTTAGCGCTAGCGGGAGCTTACAATGAGCAGTTCTTC. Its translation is CASSLALAGAYNEQFF.

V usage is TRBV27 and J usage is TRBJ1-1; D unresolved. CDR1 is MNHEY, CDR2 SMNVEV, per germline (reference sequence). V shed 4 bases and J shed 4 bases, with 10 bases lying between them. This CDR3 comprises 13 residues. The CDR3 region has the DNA TGTGCCAGCAGTTCCCCCCCCGGCACTGAAGCTTTCTTT. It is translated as CASSSPPGTEAFF.

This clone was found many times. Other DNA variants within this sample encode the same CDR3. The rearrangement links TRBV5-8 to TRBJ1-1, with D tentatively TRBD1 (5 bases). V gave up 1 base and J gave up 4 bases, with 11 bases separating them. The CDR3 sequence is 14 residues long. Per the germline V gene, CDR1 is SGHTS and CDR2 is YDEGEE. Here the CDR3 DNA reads TGTGCCAGCAGCTTGAGGGGTCTGGGCACTGAAGCTTTCTTT. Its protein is CASSLRGLGTEAFF.

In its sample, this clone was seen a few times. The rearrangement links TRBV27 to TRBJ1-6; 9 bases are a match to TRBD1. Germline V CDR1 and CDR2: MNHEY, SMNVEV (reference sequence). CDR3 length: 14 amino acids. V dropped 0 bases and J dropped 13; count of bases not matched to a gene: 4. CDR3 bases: TGTGCCAGCAGTTTATCGGGACAGGGAGGGCCCCTCCACTTT. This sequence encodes CASSLSGQGGPLHF.

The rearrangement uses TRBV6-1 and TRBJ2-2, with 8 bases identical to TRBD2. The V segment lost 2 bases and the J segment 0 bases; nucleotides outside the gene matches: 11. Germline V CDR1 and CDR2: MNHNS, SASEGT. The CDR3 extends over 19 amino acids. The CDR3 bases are TGTGCCAGCAGTGAACGTGCGGGAGGCATCCTCGCGAACACCGGGGAGCTGTTTTTT. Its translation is CASSERAGGILANTGELFF.

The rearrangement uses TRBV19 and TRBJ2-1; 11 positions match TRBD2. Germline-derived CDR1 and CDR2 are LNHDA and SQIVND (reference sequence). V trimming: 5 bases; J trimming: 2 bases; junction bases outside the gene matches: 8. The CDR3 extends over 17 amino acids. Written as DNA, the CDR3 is TGTGCCAGTAGTGTTACTAGCGGGAGTTATCCCTACAATGAGCAGTTCTTC. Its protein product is CASSVTSGSYPYNEQFF.

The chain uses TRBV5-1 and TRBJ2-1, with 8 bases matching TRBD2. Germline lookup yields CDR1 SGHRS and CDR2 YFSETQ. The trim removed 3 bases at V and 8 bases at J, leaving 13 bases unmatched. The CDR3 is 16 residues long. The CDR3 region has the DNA TGCGCCAGCAGCTCCACTAGCGGCGAGAGTGGCTATGAGCAGTTCTTC. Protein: CASSSTSGESGYEQFF.

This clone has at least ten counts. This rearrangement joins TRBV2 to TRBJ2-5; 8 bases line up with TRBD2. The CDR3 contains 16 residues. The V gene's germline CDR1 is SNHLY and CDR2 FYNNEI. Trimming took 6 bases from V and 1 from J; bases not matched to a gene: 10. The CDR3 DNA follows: TGTGCCAGCAGAGGATGGGTAGCGGGATCCCAAGAGACCCAGTACTTC. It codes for CASRGWVAGSQETQYF.

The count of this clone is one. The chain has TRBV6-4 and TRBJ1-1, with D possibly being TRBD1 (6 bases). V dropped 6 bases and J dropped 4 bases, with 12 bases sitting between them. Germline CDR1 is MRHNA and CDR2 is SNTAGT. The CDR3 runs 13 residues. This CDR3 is CASRYRESTEAFF. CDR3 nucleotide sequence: TGTGCCAGCAGGTACAGGGAGAGCACTGAAGCTTTCTTT.

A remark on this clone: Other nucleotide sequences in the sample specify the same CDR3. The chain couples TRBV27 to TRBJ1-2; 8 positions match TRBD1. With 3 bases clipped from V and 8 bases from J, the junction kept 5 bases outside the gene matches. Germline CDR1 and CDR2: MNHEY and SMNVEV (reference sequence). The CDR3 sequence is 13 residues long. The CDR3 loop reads CASSFQGAGGYTF. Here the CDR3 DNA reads TGTGCCAGCAGTTTTCAGGGGGCAGGGGGCTACACCTTC.

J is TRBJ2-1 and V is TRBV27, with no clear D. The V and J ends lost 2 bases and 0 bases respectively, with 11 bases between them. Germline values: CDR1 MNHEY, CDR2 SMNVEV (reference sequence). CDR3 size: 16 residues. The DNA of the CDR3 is TGTGCCAGCAGTTTACGGGCACCACCCTCCTACAATGAGCAGTTCTTC. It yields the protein CASSLRAPPSYNEQFF.